Detailed here is one T cell receptor (beta chain). The source of the sample is a study of blood T cell repertoires in COVID-19. Study overall: Specimens from acute and convalescent COVID-19 originated in the United States, Italy and Spain.

Authors' data handling: Cell counts per sample came from amplifying reference gene primers. Clones were read by immunoSEQ multiplex PCR, and TCRdb kept only the in-frame ones, dropping some. D and trimming come from the DNA, and the V and J calls and clone size come from that table. The repertoire has about 140,000 clones, roughly nine tenths of them found once; the top ten carry around 5%. This sequence originates from a human donor in a cohort sampled during active COVID-19. The sequenced sample consisted of peripheral blood.

The chain's CDR3 is CASSESYSQGTQYF. The CDR3 DNA reads as TGTGCCAGTAGTGAATCTTACTCCCAGGGTACGCAGTATTTT. The chain carries TRBV19 and TRBJ2-3, with D tentatively TRBD1 (5 bases). Germline V lookup: CDR1 LNHDA, CDR2 SQIVND (reference sequence). Trimming took off 5 bases at V and 8 bases at J, with 17 bases between the two ends. CDR3 length: 14 amino acids.